This TCR beta chain is from a study of blood T cell repertoires in COVID-19 (TCRdb year 2020). For the wider study: The collaborator samples originated in the United States, Italy and Spain and spanned the acute and convalescent phases of COVID-19. The material from the prospective study consisted of cDNA or gDNA derived from T cells, B-cell-depleted T cells, or PBMCs. Subjects who had been exposed to COVID-19, were actively infected with it, or had recovered from it provided the deeply sampled blood TCRbeta repertoires that made up the dataset. The repertoires were released in a freely available public database meant as a resource for research on the immune response to SARS-CoV-2. Samples came from the ongoing ImmuneRACE study (first 160 participants) plus 1,254 subjects from 6 global collaborators. Nearly every sample came with metadata listing a de-identified subject ID, COVID-19 status, age in years and sex. Where available, HLA class I and class II types were taken from metadata supplied by the sample provider and were not determined by assay-based typing. On the study overall, not on this receptor specifically: How much clinical and demographic metadata was included differed by source and by participant, and the metadata was provided uncurated.

The immunoSEQ Assay, a bias-controlled multiplex PCR, was used to amplify TCRbeta CDR3 regions from genomic DNA. The published analysis was carried out like this. Nucleated cell counts per sample were estimated from amplification of reference gene primers within the assay. To quantify the absolute abundance of each unique TCRbeta CDR3 rearrangement, sequence reads were collapsed and filtered. Productive Simpson clonality was computed per sample as the square root of Simpson's diversity index over productive rearrangements. Here the immuneACCESS table is served through TCRdb, limited to in-frame sequences with V and J called. Missing clones are a known gap in these copies; in checked studies unresolved V genes cover under half, and the rest lacks a known reason. Clone size and V and J calls were adopted from that table, with D and trimming inferred from the DNA. The sample records nearly 70,000 clones, about 85% of which are singletons. Jointly, the top ten make up 3.4% of the sample.

In Seattle, one collaborating source enrolled patients while the infection was active and tracked those patients longitudinally over the course of disease. The collaborating institutions used their own protocols to collect whole blood in K2EDTA tubes. Collaborator samples were shipped for TCRbeta analysis as frozen whole blood, isolated PBMCs, or DNA extracted from either sample type. This clone showed up just once. Its antigen has not been determined. Per-base qualities were not stored, and no clone one base away is much larger. The source of this sequence is a woman between 45 and 65 years old with COVID-19, enrolled during active disease. Sequencing was performed on peripheral blood.

The DNA sequence is given as TGTGCCAGCAGCTCCAGACTAGCGGGAGGGCCGGGGGAGCTGTTTTTT. It is translated as CASSSRLAGGPGELFF. The chain is assembled from TRBV5-5 and TRBJ2-2; 14 nucleotides in the junction match TRBD2. V has 3 bases trimmed and J has 8 bases trimmed; junction bases matching no gene number 6. Via the germline V gene (reference sequence), CDR1 is SGHKS and CDR2 YYEKEE. The CDR3 measures 16 amino acids from cysteine to phenylalanine. Only the CDR3 portion is preserved as DNA: 48 bases, with reading frame beginning at the first base. Beyond the CDR3, the reference TRBV5-5 and TRBJ2-2 genes provide the residues; the full variable domain reads: DAGVTQSPTHLIKTRGQQVTLRCSPISGHKSVSWYQQVLGQGPQFIFQYYEKEERGRGNFPDRFSARQFPNYSSELNVNALLLGDSALYLCASSSRLAGGPGELFFGEGSRLTVL.